This TCR beta chain was captured by sequencing in a study of blood T cell repertoires in COVID-19. Study at large: T cells, B-cell-depleted T cells, or PBMCs provided the cDNA or gDNA that served as material.

The count of this clone is one. Assay used: immunoSEQ multiplex PCR; TCRdb lists only in-frame clones, some missing. The sample has over 100,000 clones; almost 70% are singletons. Germline assignment: CDR1 SGHRS and CDR2 YFSETQ. The junction had 3 bases not matched to a gene; V was cut back by 0 bases and J by 4 bases. The CDR3 is 15 amino acids. The origin of this receptor is a woman in her 70s with acute or convalescent COVID-19. V is TRBV5-1 and J is TRBJ2-1, with TRBD1 matching over 8 bases. The source material was peripheral blood. CDR3 protein: CASSLDGQGYNEQFF. CDR3 DNA sequence: TGCGCCAGCAGCTTGGATGGACAGGGATACAATGAGCAGTTCTTC.